These 9 T cell receptor beta chains were all obtained from the same sample, sequenced in a study of shared clonotypes between healthy human individuals. Assay used: immunoSEQ multiplex PCR; TCRdb lists only in-frame clones, some missing. Of fewer than 1.4 million clones listed, about 84% are singletons. Sequenced material: memory CD4+ T cells from PBMCs. Documented subset: CD45RA-negative fraction. These receptor sequences come from a young man in good health. Some clones in this sample may be carry-over from other donors' samples.

The V and J genes are TRBV5-6 and TRBJ1-1; tentative D call: TRBD1 (5 bases). The CDR3 totals 15 residues. CDR1 is SGHDT, CDR2 YYEEEE, per germline. The V gene lost 4 bases and the J gene lost 7 bases, with 20 bases spanning the gap. The CDR3 region is CASSPTGHRAYEAFF. The CDR3 DNA follows: TGTGCCAGCAGCCCTACCGGACATCGGGCTTATGAAGCTTTCTTT.

This chain links TRBV7-2 with TRBJ2-1; the match to TRBD1 covers 9 bases. This CDR3 is built from 14 residues. The germline gives CDR1 SGHTA, CDR2 FQGNSA. V trimming: 3 bases; J trimming: 7 bases; junction bases outside the gene matches: 4. CDR3 coding DNA: TGTGCCAGCAGCTTGCGGACAGGGGTGAATGAGCAGTTCTTC. Translating it yields CASSLRTGVNEQFF.

Comments on this clone: The identical CDR3 is also encoded by other nucleotide sequences in the sample. This chain connects TRBV18 to TRBJ2-1, with D possibly being TRBD1 or TRBD2 (5 bases each). The CDR3 sequence is 16 residues long. Germline-derived CDR1 and CDR2 are KGHSH and LQKENI. Trimming left V 3 bases short and J 1 base short, with 13 bases between. CDR3 amino acids: CASSPGTSGSYNEQFF. The CDR3 nucleotides are TGTGCCAGCTCACCCGGGACCAGCGGTTCCTACAATGAGCAGTTCTTC. The complete variable domain, with remaining parts taken from reference TRBV18 and TRBJ2-1, reads NAGVMQNPRHLVRRRGQEARLRCSPMKGHSHVYWYRQLPEEGLKFMVYLQKENIIDESGMPKERFSAEFPKEGPSILRIQQVVRGDSAAYFCASSPGTSGSYNEQFFGPGTRLTVL.

The chain couples TRBV7-3 to TRBJ2-2, with 8 bases matching TRBD1. This CDR3 spans 16 amino acids. Germline loops: CDR1 SGHTA, CDR2 FQGTGA. Trimming took 2 bases from V and 3 from J; bases not matched to a gene: 5. The CDR3, as DNA: TGTGCCAGCAGCTTAGGCGGGACAGGATACACCGGGGAGCTGTTTTTT. It yields the protein CASSLGGTGYTGELFF.

V usage is TRBV5-6 and J usage is TRBJ2-1; 7 bases are shared with TRBD2. CDR3 length: 17 amino acids. Germline loops: CDR1 SGHDT, CDR2 YYEEEE. Losses at the gene ends were 3 bases for V and 7 bases for J; bases not matched to a gene: 16. CDR3: CASSSIAGGRGVNEQFF. CDR3 DNA sequence: TGTGCCAGCAGCTCGATAGCGGGCGGACGGGGAGTGAATGAGCAGTTCTTC. Full variable domain (outside the CDR3, taken from reference TRBV5-6 and TRBJ2-1): DAGVTQSPTHLIKTRGQQVTLRCSPKSGHDTVSWYQQALGQGPQFIFQYYEEEERQRGNFPDRFSGHQFPNYSSELNVNALLLGDSALYLCASSSIAGGRGVNEQFFGPGTRLTVL.

This clone was recorded many times. J is TRBJ2-7 and V is TRBV2; D tentatively fits TRBD1 or TRBD2 (5 bases each). Germline V lookup: CDR1 SNHLY, CDR2 FYNNEI. The V and J ends lost 8 bases and 5 bases respectively, with 10 bases between them. CDR3 length: 11 amino acids. The CDR3 DNA reads as TGTGCCAGCGCCCGGGGCCACGAGCAGTACTTC. This sequence encodes CASARGHEQYF. Looking up the rest from reference TRBV2 and TRBJ2-7 gives the full variable domain: EPEVTQTPSHQVTQMGQEVILRCVPISNHLYFYWYRQILGQKVEFLVSFYNNEISEKSEIFDDQFSVERPDGSNFTLKIRSTKLEDSAMYFCASARGHEQYFGPGTRLTVT.

This rearrangement joins TRBV7-2 to TRBJ2-7; TRBD1 matches at 10 bases. Germline trimming cut 7 bases from V and 3 bases from J; bases unmatched to any gene: 9. The CDR3 consists of 15 residues. Germline CDR1 is SGHTA and CDR2 is FQGNSA. The CDR3: CASNDVWTGGYEQYF. The CDR3 nucleotides are TGTGCCAGCAACGACGTCTGGACAGGGGGCTACGAGCAGTACTTC.

The gene calls are TRBV5-6 and TRBJ1-1; D unclear. The ends were cut back, 0 bases at V and 10 bases at J, with 10 bases in the middle. The germline V gene encodes CDR1 SGHDT and CDR2 YYEEEE. CDR3 length: 12 residues. The CDR3 sequence: CASSLDSGLAFF. The CDR3 bases are TGTGCCAGCAGCTTGGATTCGGGGTTAGCTTTCTTT.

To note about this clone: This likely came from a read error, as a far larger clone is one base away. The V and J genes are TRBV4-1 and TRBJ1-4, with 9 nucleotides matching TRBD1. Trimming at V came to 3 bases and at J to 5 bases, leaving 4 bases not matched to a gene. Germline lookup yields CDR1 MGHRA and CDR2 YSYEKL. The CDR3 has 15 amino acids. CDR3 region: CASSQGGQGNEKLFF. In nucleotides, the CDR3 is TGCGCCAGCAGCCAGGGGGGACAGGGAAATGAAAAACTGTTTTTT.